This is a list of T cell receptor beta chains from one sample in a study of long-term antiretroviral therapy in people with HIV. Sequencing was performed with immunoSEQ multiplex PCR; in TCRdb, only in-frame clones are kept and a portion is missing. The sample shows about 38,000 clones, around 86% of them seen only once. Sample: unsorted PBMCs, taken 1.5 years after starting antiretroviral therapy. All receptors derive from a man younger than 30 with HIV. CDR3s include the opening cysteine and the closing phenylalanine or tryptophan. Each record gives: V gene, CDR3 length, D gene, clone size, J gene, CDR3 DNA, CDR3 protein. The D gene is left open where the match is weak. Rows give clone size only sometimes, using once, few, many, or a class for an expanded clone.

V gene: TRBV7-8
CDR3 length: 13
D gene: -
clone size: -
J gene: TRBJ2-1
CDR3 DNA: TGTGCCAGCAGCTTATGGGGTTTCAATGAGCAGTTCTTC
CDR3 protein: CASSLWGFNEQFF

V gene: TRBV27
CDR3 length: 18
D gene: TRBD1
clone size: -
J gene: TRBJ1-5
CDR3 DNA: TGTGCCAGCAGTTCTACAGGGGTGGGGCTCTATAGCAATCAGCCCCAGCATTTT
CDR3 protein: CASSSTGVGLYSNQPQHF

V gene: TRBV6-5
CDR3 length: 16
D gene: -
clone size: -
J gene: TRBJ2-7
CDR3 DNA: TGTGCCAGCAGTTACGGAGGACCGACTGGAGTTAACGAGCAGTACTTC
CDR3 protein: CASSYGGPTGVNEQYF

V gene: TRBV2
CDR3 length: 15
D gene: TRBD1
clone size: -
J gene: TRBJ2-6
CDR3 DNA: TGTGCCAGCAGAGACAGGGGGAAAGGGGCCAACGTCCTGACTTTC
CDR3 protein: CASRDRGKGANVLTF

V gene: TRBV18
CDR3 length: 17
D gene: -
clone size: once
J gene: TRBJ1-3
CDR3 DNA: TGTGCCAGCTCACCCGAGCAGGGGCCTGTCTCTGGAAACACCATATATTTT
CDR3 protein: CASSPEQGPVSGNTIYF

V gene: TRBV28
CDR3 length: 17
D gene: TRBD2
clone size: -
J gene: TRBJ2-1
CDR3 DNA: TGTGCCAGCGGAGGAGGGGCTAGCGGGGGTTCCTACAATGAGCAGTTCTTC
CDR3 protein: CASGGGASGGSYNEQFF

V gene: TRBV19
CDR3 length: 15
D gene: TRBD2
clone size: -
J gene: TRBJ2-3
CDR3 DNA: TGTGCCAGTGGGTCTAGCGGGAGTTTAACAGATACGCAGTATTTT
CDR3 protein: CASGSSGSLTDTQYF

V gene: TRBV6-1
CDR3 length: 15
D gene: -
clone size: -
J gene: TRBJ1-5
CDR3 DNA: TGTGCCAGCAGGGCGACAGCCGCTGGGAATCAGCCCCAGCATTTT
CDR3 protein: CASRATAAGNQPQHF

V gene: TRBV6-6
CDR3 length: 10
D gene: -
clone size: once
J gene: TRBJ2-7
CDR3 DNA: TGTGCCAGCAGGGGCTACGAGCAGTACTTC
CDR3 protein: CASRGYEQYF

V gene: TRBV27
CDR3 length: 14
D gene: -
clone size: -
J gene: TRBJ2-1
CDR3 DNA: TGTGCCAGCAGTTTAAGGCTAGTAAGCCATGAGCAGTTCTTC
CDR3 protein: CASSLRLVSHEQFF

V gene: TRBV9
CDR3 length: 15
D gene: -
clone size: -
J gene: TRBJ2-5
CDR3 DNA: TGTGCCAGCAGCCGGGCCGGGGGACCGGCGGAGACCCAGTACTTC
CDR3 protein: CASSRAGGPAETQYF

V gene: TRBV27
CDR3 length: 14
D gene: -
clone size: -
J gene: TRBJ1-2
CDR3 DNA: TGTGCCAGCAGCCGTAACAGGGATTACTATGGCTACACCTTC
CDR3 protein: CASSRNRDYYGYTF

V gene: TRBV13
CDR3 length: 13
D gene: -
clone size: -
J gene: TRBJ1-1
CDR3 DNA: TGTGCCAGCAGCTTCTCTACGAACACTGAAGCTTTCTTT
CDR3 protein: CASSFSTNTEAFF

V gene: TRBV6-6
CDR3 length: 14
D gene: TRBD2
clone size: -
J gene: TRBJ2-5
CDR3 DNA: TGTGCCAGCAGTTACCTTAGCGGGGAAGAGACCCAGTACTTC
CDR3 protein: CASSYLSGEETQYF

V gene: TRBV10-3
CDR3 length: 15
D gene: TRBD1
clone size: -
J gene: TRBJ2-3
CDR3 DNA: TGTGCCATCAGTGAGTCGAAGGGGGCTATAGATACGCAGTATTTT
CDR3 protein: CAISESKGAIDTQYF

V gene: TRBV27
CDR3 length: 12
D gene: -
clone size: -
J gene: TRBJ1-2
CDR3 DNA: TGTGCCAGCACCCGATCGGGGTATGGCTACACCTTC
CDR3 protein: CASTRSGYGYTF

V gene: TRBV18
CDR3 length: 15
D gene: TRBD1
clone size: few
J gene: TRBJ1-3
CDR3 DNA: TGTGCCAGCTCACAGGGACAGGGATTAAAAAACACCATATATTTT
CDR3 protein: CASSQGQGLKNTIYF

V gene: TRBV5-5
CDR3 length: 13
D gene: -
clone size: -
J gene: TRBJ2-7
CDR3 DNA: TGTGCCAGCAGCTTGAGTCAATTCTACGAGCAGTACTTC
CDR3 protein: CASSLSQFYEQYF

V gene: TRBV30
CDR3 length: 16
D gene: TRBD2
clone size: -
J gene: TRBJ2-3
CDR3 DNA: TGTGCCTGGAGTGTTTTCGCGGGAGGAGGCACAGATACGCAGTATTTT
CDR3 protein: CAWSVFAGGGTDTQYF

V gene: TRBV28
CDR3 length: 14
D gene: -
clone size: -
J gene: TRBJ2-1
CDR3 DNA: TGTGCCAGCAGTTTCGACAGTCGGGGCAATGAGCAGTTCTTC
CDR3 protein: CASSFDSRGNEQFF

V gene: TRBV27
CDR3 length: 13
D gene: TRBD1
clone size: few
J gene: TRBJ1-4
CDR3 DNA: TGTGCCAGCAGGGGGACAGGGCGTGAAAAACTGTTTTTT
CDR3 protein: CASRGTGREKLFF

V gene: TRBV5-6
CDR3 length: 15
D gene: TRBD1
clone size: -
J gene: TRBJ2-3
CDR3 DNA: TGTGCCAGCAGCTCTCCTGGGACAGGGATAGATACGCAGTATTTT
CDR3 protein: CASSSPGTGIDTQYF

V gene: TRBV7-2
CDR3 length: 14
D gene: TRBD2
clone size: -
J gene: TRBJ2-7
CDR3 DNA: TGTGCCAGCAGCAGTAGCGGGAGGGCCTACGAGCAGTACTTC
CDR3 protein: CASSSSGRAYEQYF

V gene: TRBV28
CDR3 length: 15
D gene: TRBD1
clone size: -
J gene: TRBJ2-7
CDR3 DNA: TGTGCCAGCAGTTGGTATAGGGACAGGGGCAACGAGCAGTACTTC
CDR3 protein: CASSWYRDRGNEQYF

V gene: TRBV27
CDR3 length: 14
D gene: TRBD2
clone size: once
J gene: TRBJ2-7
CDR3 DNA: TGTGCCAGCAGATCTAGCGGAGGGGTCTACGAGCAGTACTTC
CDR3 protein: CASRSSGGVYEQYF

V gene: TRBV4-1
CDR3 length: 15
D gene: -
clone size: few
J gene: TRBJ2-7
CDR3 DNA: TGCGCCAGCAGCCACCAGGACAGTGGATCCTACGAGCAGTACTTC
CDR3 protein: CASSHQDSGSYEQYF

V gene: TRBV28
CDR3 length: 11
D gene: TRBD1
clone size: -
J gene: TRBJ1-1
CDR3 DNA: TGTGCCATCAAACAGGGGACTGAAGCTTTCTTT
CDR3 protein: CAIKQGTEAFF

V gene: TRBV5-1
CDR3 length: 15
D gene: TRBD1
clone size: once
J gene: TRBJ1-1
CDR3 DNA: TGCGCCAGCAGCTTTTCCCGGGACAGGACCACAAAAGCTTTCTTT
CDR3 protein: CASSFSRDRTTKAFF

V gene: TRBV6-5
CDR3 length: 14
D gene: -
clone size: -
J gene: TRBJ2-7
CDR3 DNA: TGTGCCAGCAGTTATGGGCAGTTGCCCTACGAGCAGTACTTC
CDR3 protein: CASSYGQLPYEQYF

V gene: TRBV28
CDR3 length: 16
D gene: TRBD1
clone size: -
J gene: TRBJ1-5
CDR3 DNA: TGTGCCAGCAGTCCTAATGGTAGAGGGGGCGGTCAGCCCCAGCATTTT
CDR3 protein: CASSPNGRGGGQPQHF

V gene: TRBV7-2
CDR3 length: 15
D gene: -
clone size: once
J gene: TRBJ2-3
CDR3 DNA: TGTGCCAGCAGCTTAATCACTACTAGCACAGATACGCAGTATTTT
CDR3 protein: CASSLITTSTDTQYF

V gene: TRBV19
CDR3 length: 14
D gene: -
clone size: -
J gene: TRBJ2-7
CDR3 DNA: TGTGCCAGTAGTATAGGGACCGATACCTACGAGCAGTACTTC
CDR3 protein: CASSIGTDTYEQYF

V gene: TRBV6-6
CDR3 length: 15
D gene: -
clone size: -
J gene: TRBJ2-1
CDR3 DNA: TGTGCCAGCACCTCCAGGAAGGCAGGTAACGATGAGCAGTTCTTC
CDR3 protein: CASTSRKAGNDEQFF

V gene: TRBV29-1
CDR3 length: 17
D gene: TRBD2
clone size: -
J gene: TRBJ2-1
CDR3 DNA: TGCAGCGTTGTCGGACTAGCGGCCCCCTTACTACGCAATGAGCAGTTCTTC
CDR3 protein: CSVVGLAAPLLRNEQFF

V gene: TRBV29-1
CDR3 length: 12
D gene: -
clone size: -
J gene: TRBJ2-3
CDR3 DNA: TGCAGCGTTGTCCAGAGCTTGGATACGCAGTATTTT
CDR3 protein: CSVVQSLDTQYF

V gene: TRBV7-7
CDR3 length: 14
D gene: -
clone size: -
J gene: TRBJ2-1
CDR3 DNA: TGTGCCAGCAGCTTAGCGTTAAGCGTCAATGAGCAGTTCTTC
CDR3 protein: CASSLALSVNEQFF

V gene: TRBV30
CDR3 length: 12
D gene: -
clone size: -
J gene: TRBJ2-5
CDR3 DNA: TGTGCCTGGAGTGTACTACAGGAGACCCAGTACTTC
CDR3 protein: CAWSVLQETQYF

V gene: TRBV4-1
CDR3 length: 22
D gene: -
clone size: -
J gene: TRBJ2-5
CDR3 DNA: TGCGCCAGCAGCCACCCGATCACAGGGGAATCTCGTCAACTAGCCGGTTTAGAGACCCAGTACTTC
CDR3 protein: CASSHPITGESRQLAGLETQYF

V gene: TRBV28
CDR3 length: 14
D gene: -
clone size: -
J gene: TRBJ1-4
CDR3 DNA: TGTGCCAGCAGTACAGGCCCTTCAAATGAAAAACTGTTTTTT
CDR3 protein: CASSTGPSNEKLFF

V gene: TRBV4-3
CDR3 length: 15
D gene: -
clone size: -
J gene: TRBJ2-6
CDR3 DNA: TGCGCCAGCAGCCCCGACCACTCTGGGGCCAACGTCCTGACTTTC
CDR3 protein: CASSPDHSGANVLTF

V gene: TRBV10-3
CDR3 length: 13
D gene: -
clone size: -
J gene: TRBJ2-7
CDR3 DNA: TGTGCCATCAGTGAGGGGCCTCCCTACGAGCAGTACTTC
CDR3 protein: CAISEGPPYEQYF

V gene: TRBV27
CDR3 length: 15
D gene: -
clone size: -
J gene: TRBJ1-4
CDR3 DNA: TGTGCCAGCAGTTTATACGACAGCCATGATGAAAAACTGTTTTTT
CDR3 protein: CASSLYDSHDEKLFF

V gene: TRBV18
CDR3 length: 14
D gene: TRBD1
clone size: -
J gene: TRBJ2-7
CDR3 DNA: TGTGCCAGCTCGCGGGGGACAGGGAAGTACGAGCAGTACTTC
CDR3 protein: CASSRGTGKYEQYF

V gene: TRBV7-9
CDR3 length: 14
D gene: TRBD2
clone size: -
J gene: TRBJ2-7
CDR3 DNA: TGTGCCAGCAGCTCACAGCGGGGATCATACGAGCAGTACTTC
CDR3 protein: CASSSQRGSYEQYF

V gene: TRBV2
CDR3 length: 13
D gene: -
clone size: -
J gene: TRBJ1-2
CDR3 DNA: TGTGCCAGCAGTGAAACAGGGAACTATGGCTACACCTTC
CDR3 protein: CASSETGNYGYTF

V gene: TRBV28
CDR3 length: 19
D gene: -
clone size: -
J gene: TRBJ1-4
CDR3 DNA: TGTGCCAGCGGGACCACCGGGGTCTTTTTCCCTCCAACTAATGAAAAACTGTTTTTT
CDR3 protein: CASGTTGVFFPPTNEKLFF

V gene: TRBV4-3
CDR3 length: 13
D gene: -
clone size: -
J gene: TRBJ2-7
CDR3 DNA: TGCGCCAGCAGCCAACAGGGGACCGGCGAGCAGTACTTC
CDR3 protein: CASSQQGTGEQYF

V gene: TRBV18
CDR3 length: 13
D gene: -
clone size: -
J gene: TRBJ1-5
CDR3 DNA: TGTGCCAGCTCGGAGGGTCTCGGTCAGCCCCAGCATTTT
CDR3 protein: CASSEGLGQPQHF

V gene: TRBV10-3
CDR3 length: 13
D gene: -
clone size: -
J gene: TRBJ1-1
CDR3 DNA: TGTGCCACCCATGCAAGTACCTCCACTGAAGCTTTCTTT
CDR3 protein: CATHASTSTEAFF

V gene: TRBV2
CDR3 length: 12
D gene: -
clone size: -
J gene: TRBJ2-7
CDR3 DNA: TGTGCCAGTGCCCAGGGAGAGGGGGGGCAGTACTTC
CDR3 protein: CASAQGEGGQYF

V gene: TRBV6-5
CDR3 length: 15
D gene: -
clone size: -
J gene: TRBJ2-7
CDR3 DNA: TGTGCCAGCAGTTACGCGAAGCAAGCTGCCTACGAGCAGTACTTC
CDR3 protein: CASSYAKQAAYEQYF

V gene: TRBV4-3
CDR3 length: 16
D gene: -
clone size: -
J gene: TRBJ2-1
CDR3 DNA: TGCGCCAGCAGCCAAGAAGCGGTGAGCTCCTACAATGAGCAGTTCTTC
CDR3 protein: CASSQEAVSSYNEQFF

V gene: TRBV9
CDR3 length: 15
D gene: TRBD1
clone size: -
J gene: TRBJ2-1
CDR3 DNA: TGTGCCAGCAGCGTAGAAGGGACAGCCTACAATGAGCAGTTCTTC
CDR3 protein: CASSVEGTAYNEQFF

V gene: TRBV30
CDR3 length: 12
D gene: -
clone size: -
J gene: TRBJ2-7
CDR3 DNA: TGTGCCTGGAGTACTAGCCCCTACGAGCAGTACTTC
CDR3 protein: CAWSTSPYEQYF

V gene: TRBV29-1
CDR3 length: 12
D gene: -
clone size: -
J gene: TRBJ2-1
CDR3 DNA: TGCAGCGCCGGCTCCGGTGGCAATGAGCAGTTCTTC
CDR3 protein: CSAGSGGNEQFF